Each of the 5 T cell receptor beta chains below was sequenced from the same sample in a study of HIV-infected patients and healthy controls. MiXCR, applied by TCRdb to the 5' RACE reads, yields one record per CDR3 protein. The sample has 65,000 to 70,000 distinct CDR3 sequences, roughly 16% seen once; the top ten hold approximately 5.3%. Sequences were obtained from CD4+ T cells from blood. These receptor sequences come from a human donor in good health.

This clonotype was found a few times. The rearrangement uses TRBV6-5 and TRBJ1-2, with D perhaps TRBD1 (5 bases). CDR3 length equals 13 residues. Deletions cut 6 bases from V and 1 base from J, with 9 bases between. CDR1 and CDR2 from the germline V gene are MNHEY and SVGAGI. The CDR3 sequence is CASRHDSNYGYTF. The CDR3 DNA is TGTGCCAGCAGACATGACAGTAACTATGGCTACACCTTC.

This clonotype has a handful of counts. The DNA of the CDR3 is TGTGCCAGCAGCTTAAATCTGGTGTTGAACACTGAAGCTTTCTTT. Residues: CASSLNLVLNTEAFF. The rearrangement links TRBV7-9 to TRBJ1-1; D unresolved. Trimming took 2 bases from V and 0 from J, leaving 10 bases between them. The CDR3 has 15 amino acids. Germline V gene lookup returns CDR1 SEHNR and CDR2 FQNEAQ (reference sequence).

The chain couples TRBV3-1 to TRBJ1-6; no definite D call. Trimming shortened V by 1 base and J by 7 bases, and 5 bases separated the two germline ends. Germline loops: CDR1 LGHDT, CDR2 YNNKEL (reference sequence). The CDR3 contains 13 residues. This CDR3 is CASSQVTNSPLHF. CDR3 in DNA: TGTGCCAGCAGCCAAGTTACGAATTCACCCCTCCACTTT.

The CDR3, as DNA: TGTGCCAGCAGAAAACCAAACCCCATGAACACTGAAGCTTTCTTT. Amino acids: CASRKPNPMNTEAFF. The J gene is TRBJ1-1, the V gene TRBV7-8, with no clear D. CDR1 is SGHVS and CDR2 is FQNEAQ in the germline V gene. This CDR3 spans 15 amino acids. Between the trimmed V and J ends, which lost 6 bases and 0 bases, there was a span of 14 bases.

This clonotype was counted at least ten times. The chain couples TRBV12-5 to TRBJ2-3; 8 bases are shared with TRBD1. Trimming at V came to 3 bases and at J to 5 bases, leaving 13 bases not matched to a gene. Per germline, CDR1 LGHNT and CDR2 FRNRAP. This CDR3 is built from 17 residues. CDR3 nucleotides: TGTGCTAGTGGTTTCCCCGGGCAGGGGGCTACGAGAGATACGCAGTATTTT. This encodes CASGFPGQGATRDTQYF.